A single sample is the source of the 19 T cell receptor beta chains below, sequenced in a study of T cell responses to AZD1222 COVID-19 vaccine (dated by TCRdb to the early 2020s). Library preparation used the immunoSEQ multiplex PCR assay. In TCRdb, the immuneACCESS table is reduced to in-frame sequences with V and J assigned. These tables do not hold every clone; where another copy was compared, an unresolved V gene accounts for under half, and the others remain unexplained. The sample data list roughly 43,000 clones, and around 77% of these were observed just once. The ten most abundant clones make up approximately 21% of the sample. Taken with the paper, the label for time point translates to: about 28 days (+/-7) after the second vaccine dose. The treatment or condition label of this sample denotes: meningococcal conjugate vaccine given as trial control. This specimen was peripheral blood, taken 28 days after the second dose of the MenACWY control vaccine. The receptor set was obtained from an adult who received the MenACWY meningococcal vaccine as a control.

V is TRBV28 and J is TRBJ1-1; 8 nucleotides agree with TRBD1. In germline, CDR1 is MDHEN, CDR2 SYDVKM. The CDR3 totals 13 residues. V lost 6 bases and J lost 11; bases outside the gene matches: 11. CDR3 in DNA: TGTGCCAGCAGCCTTCTAGGGACAGGTGTGGCTTTCTTT. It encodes CASSLLGTGVAFF.

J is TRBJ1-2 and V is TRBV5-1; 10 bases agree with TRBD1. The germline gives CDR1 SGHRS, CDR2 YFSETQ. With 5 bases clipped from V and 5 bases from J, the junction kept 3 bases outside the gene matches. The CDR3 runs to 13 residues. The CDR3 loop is CASSTGQGYGYTF. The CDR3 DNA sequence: TGCGCCAGCAGTACGGGACAGGGGTATGGCTACACCTTC.

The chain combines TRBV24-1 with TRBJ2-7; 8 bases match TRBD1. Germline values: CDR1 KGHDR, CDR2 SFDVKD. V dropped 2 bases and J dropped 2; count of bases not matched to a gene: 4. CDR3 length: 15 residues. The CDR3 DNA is TGTGCCACCAGTGATTCTCGGACAGGGCCCTACGAGCAGTACTTC. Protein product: CATSDSRTGPYEQYF.

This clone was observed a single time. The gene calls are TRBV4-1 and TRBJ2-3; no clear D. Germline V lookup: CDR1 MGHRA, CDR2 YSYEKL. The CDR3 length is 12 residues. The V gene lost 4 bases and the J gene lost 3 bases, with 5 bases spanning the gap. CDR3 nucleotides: TGCGCCAGCAGCCTCAGTACAGATACGCAGTATTTT. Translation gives CASSLSTDTQYF.

DNA of the CDR3: TGTGCCAGCAGTTTACTAGCGGGAGTGATTGAGCAGTTCTTC. Translating it yields CASSLLAGVIEQFF. The chain has TRBV27 and TRBJ2-1, with 10 bases identical to TRBD2. The CDR3 consists of 14 residues. The V segment lost 2 bases and the J segment 9 bases; nucleotides outside the gene matches: 4. Germline-derived CDR1 and CDR2 are MNHEY and SMNVEV (reference sequence).

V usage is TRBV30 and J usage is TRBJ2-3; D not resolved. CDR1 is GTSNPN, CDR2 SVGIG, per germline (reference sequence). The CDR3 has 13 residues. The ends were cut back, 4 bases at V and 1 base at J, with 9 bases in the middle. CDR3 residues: CAWNLGGTDTQYF. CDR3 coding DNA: TGTGCCTGGAACCTGGGTGGCACAGATACGCAGTATTTT.

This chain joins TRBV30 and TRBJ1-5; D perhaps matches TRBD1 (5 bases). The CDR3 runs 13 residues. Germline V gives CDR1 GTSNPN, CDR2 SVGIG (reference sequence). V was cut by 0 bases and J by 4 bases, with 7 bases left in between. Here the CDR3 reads CAWSVGGNQPQHF. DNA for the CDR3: TGTGCCTGGAGTGTCGGGGGAAATCAGCCCCAGCATTTT.

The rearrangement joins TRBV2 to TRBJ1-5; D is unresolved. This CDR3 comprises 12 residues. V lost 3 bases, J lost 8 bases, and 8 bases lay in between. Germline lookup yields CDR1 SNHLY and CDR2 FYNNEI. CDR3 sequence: CASSDPAEPQHF. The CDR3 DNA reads TGTGCCAGCAGTGACCCCGCCGAGCCCCAGCATTTT.

The CDR3 nucleotides read TGTGCCAGCAGCGTAGGGTGGACTCTTTCAGATACGCAGTATTTT. It yields the protein CASSVGWTLSDTQYF. V usage is TRBV9 and J usage is TRBJ2-3, with a weak D call TRBD2 (5 bases). CDR3 length: 15 residues. V was clipped by 0 bases and J by 4 bases, with 12 bases between them. The V gene's germline CDR1 is SGDLS and CDR2 YYNGEE.

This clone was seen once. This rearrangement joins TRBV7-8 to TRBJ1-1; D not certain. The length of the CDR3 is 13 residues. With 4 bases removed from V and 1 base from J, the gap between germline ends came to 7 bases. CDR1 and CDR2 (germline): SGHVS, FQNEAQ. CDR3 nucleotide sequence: TGTGCCAGCAGCTCCCAGAGGAACACTGAAGCTTTCTTT. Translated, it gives CASSSQRNTEAFF.

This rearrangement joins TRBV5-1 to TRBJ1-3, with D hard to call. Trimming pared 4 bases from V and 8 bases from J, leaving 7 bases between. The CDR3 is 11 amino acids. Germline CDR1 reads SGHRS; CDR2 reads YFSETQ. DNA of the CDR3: TGCGCCAGCAGCGACCAGTACACCATATATTTT. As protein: CASSDQYTIYF.

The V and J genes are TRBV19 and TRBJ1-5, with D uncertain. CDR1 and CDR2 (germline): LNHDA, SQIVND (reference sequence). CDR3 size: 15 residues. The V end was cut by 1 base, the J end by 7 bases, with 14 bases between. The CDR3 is CASSIVDALGQPQHF. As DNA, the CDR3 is TGTGCCAGTAGTATAGTTGACGCCTTGGGGCAGCCCCAGCATTTT. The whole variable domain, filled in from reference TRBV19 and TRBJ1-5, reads DGGITQSPKYLFRKEGQNVTLSCEQNLNHDAMYWYRQDPGQGLRLIYYSQIVNDFQKGDIAEGYSVSREKKESFPLTVTSAQKNPTAFYLCASSIVDALGQPQHFGDGTRLSIL.

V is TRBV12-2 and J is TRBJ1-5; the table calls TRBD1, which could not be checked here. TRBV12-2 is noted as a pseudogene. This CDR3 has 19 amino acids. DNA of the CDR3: TGTGCAAGTCGCTTAGCGTGGGGCAGACTTGTACCCGGAAATCAGCCCCAGCATTTT. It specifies CASRLAWGRLVPGNQPQHF.

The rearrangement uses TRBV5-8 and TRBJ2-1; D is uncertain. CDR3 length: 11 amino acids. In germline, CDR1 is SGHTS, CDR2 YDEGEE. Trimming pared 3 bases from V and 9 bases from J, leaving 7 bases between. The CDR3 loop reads CASSSRAEQFF. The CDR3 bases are TGTGCCAGCAGCTCGAGAGCTGAGCAGTTCTTC.

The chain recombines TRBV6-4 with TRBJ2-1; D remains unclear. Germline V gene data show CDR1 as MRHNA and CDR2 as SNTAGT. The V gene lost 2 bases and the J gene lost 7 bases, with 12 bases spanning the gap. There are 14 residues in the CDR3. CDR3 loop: CASSDESLGNEQFF. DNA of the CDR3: TGTGCCAGCAGTGACGAGTCACTGGGGAATGAGCAGTTCTTC.

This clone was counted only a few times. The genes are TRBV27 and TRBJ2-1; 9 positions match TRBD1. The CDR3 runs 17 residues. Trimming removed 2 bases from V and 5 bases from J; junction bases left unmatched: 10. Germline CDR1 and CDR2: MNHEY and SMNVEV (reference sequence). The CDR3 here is CASSLRGPGQGNNEQFF. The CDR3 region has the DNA TGTGCCAGCAGTTTAAGGGGCCCGGGACAGGGTAACAATGAGCAGTTCTTC.

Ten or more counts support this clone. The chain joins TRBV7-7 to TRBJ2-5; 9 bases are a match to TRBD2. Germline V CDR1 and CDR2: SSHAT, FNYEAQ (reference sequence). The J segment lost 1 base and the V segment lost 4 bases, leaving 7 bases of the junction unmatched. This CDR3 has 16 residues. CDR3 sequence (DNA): TGTGCCAGCAGCTCTAATAGCGGGAGAGTCCAAGAGACCCAGTACTTC. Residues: CASSSNSGRVQETQYF. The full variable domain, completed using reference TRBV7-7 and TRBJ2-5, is GAGVSQSPRYKVTKRGQDVTLRCDPISSHATLYWYQQALGQGPEFLTYFNYEAQPDKSGLPSDRFSAERPEGSISTLTIQRTEQRDSAMYRCASSSNSGRVQETQYFGPGTRLLVL.

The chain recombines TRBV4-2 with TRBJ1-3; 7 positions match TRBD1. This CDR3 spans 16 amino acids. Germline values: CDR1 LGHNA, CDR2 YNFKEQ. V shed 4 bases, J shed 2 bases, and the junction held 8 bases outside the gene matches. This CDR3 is CASSLHRDSPGNTIYF. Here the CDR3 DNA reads TGTGCCAGCAGCCTACACAGGGACAGCCCTGGAAACACCATATATTTT.

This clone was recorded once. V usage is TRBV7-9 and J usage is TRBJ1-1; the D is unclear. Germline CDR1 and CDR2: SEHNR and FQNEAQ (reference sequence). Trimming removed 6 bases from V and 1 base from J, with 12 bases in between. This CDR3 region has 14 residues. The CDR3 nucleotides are TGTGCCAGCAGTTCGGAGACTAAGAACACTGAAGCTTTCTTT. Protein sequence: CASSSETKNTEAFF.